This T cell receptor beta chain was captured in a study of T cell responses to AZD1222 COVID-19 vaccine. Measured with immunoSEQ multiplex PCR; TCRdb has only the in-frame clones, and not every one. The repertoire has about 120,000 clones, 92% of them found once; the top ten carry 1.5% to 2%. This clone was seen only once. The clonotype comes from an adult who received the AZD1222 COVID-19 vaccine. The sequenced sample was peripheral blood, obtained 28 days after the second AZD1222 dose.

DNA for the CDR3: TGCGCCAGCAGCCAAGTCCCACAGGGCTCTGGGGCCAACGTCCTGACTTTC. Its protein product is CASSQVPQGSGANVLTF. This chain joins TRBV4-1 and TRBJ2-6; the D gene is possibly TRBD1 (6 bases). V shed 1 base and J shed 0 bases, with 10 bases lying between them. The CDR3 runs 17 residues. CDR1 and CDR2 from the germline V gene are MGHRA and YSYEKL.